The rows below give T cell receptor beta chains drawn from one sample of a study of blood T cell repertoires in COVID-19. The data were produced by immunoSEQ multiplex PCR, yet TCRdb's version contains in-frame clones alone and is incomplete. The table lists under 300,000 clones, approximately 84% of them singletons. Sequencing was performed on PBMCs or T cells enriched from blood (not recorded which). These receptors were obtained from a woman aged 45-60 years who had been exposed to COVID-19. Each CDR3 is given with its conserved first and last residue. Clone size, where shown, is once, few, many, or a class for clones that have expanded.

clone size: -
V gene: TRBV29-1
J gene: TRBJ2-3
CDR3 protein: CSVVAGGLDTQYF

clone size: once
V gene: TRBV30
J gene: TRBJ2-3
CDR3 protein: CAWSTSGSTDTQYF

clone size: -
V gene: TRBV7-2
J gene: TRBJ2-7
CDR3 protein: CASSLTPDRSSYEQYF

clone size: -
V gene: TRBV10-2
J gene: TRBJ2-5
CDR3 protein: CATWGAGLQETQYF

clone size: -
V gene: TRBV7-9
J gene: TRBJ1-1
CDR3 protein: CASSEAEAFF

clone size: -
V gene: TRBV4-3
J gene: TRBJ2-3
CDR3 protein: CASSQGVRADTQYF

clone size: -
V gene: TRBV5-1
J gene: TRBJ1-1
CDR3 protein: CASSRGQGVFTEAFF

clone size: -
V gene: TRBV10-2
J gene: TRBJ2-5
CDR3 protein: CASSDAAGGKETQYF

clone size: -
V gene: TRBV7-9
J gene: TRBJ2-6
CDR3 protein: CASRGLWANVLTF

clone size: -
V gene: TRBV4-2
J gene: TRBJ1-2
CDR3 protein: CASSQTGLNYGYTF

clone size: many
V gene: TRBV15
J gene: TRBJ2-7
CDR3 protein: CATSRESGDRAAEQYF

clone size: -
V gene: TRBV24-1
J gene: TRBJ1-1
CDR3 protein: CATSGGTGMNTEAFF

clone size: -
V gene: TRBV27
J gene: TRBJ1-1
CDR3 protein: CASSLNSGVQGPNTEAFF

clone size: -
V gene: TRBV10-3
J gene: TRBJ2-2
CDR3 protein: CAIRDRGPTNTGELFF

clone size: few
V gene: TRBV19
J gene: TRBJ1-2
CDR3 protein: CASSSGSGFNYGYTF

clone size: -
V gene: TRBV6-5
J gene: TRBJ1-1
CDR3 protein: CASIGNTEAFF

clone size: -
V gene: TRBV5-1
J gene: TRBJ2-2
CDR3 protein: CASSLVRTVNSGELFF

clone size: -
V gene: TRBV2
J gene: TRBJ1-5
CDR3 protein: CASCERAQSNQPQHF

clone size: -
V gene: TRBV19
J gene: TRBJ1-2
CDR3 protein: CASSIGVGGDYGYTF

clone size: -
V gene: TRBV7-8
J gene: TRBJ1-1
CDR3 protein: CASSLTVDYTEAFF

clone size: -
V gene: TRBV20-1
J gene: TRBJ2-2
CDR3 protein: CSAIDRDRGNTGELFF

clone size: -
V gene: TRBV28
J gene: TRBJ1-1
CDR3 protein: CASSPPGADTEAFF

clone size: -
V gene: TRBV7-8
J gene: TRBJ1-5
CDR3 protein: CASSLGVSESNQPQHF

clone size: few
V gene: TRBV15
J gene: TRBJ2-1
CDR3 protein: CATKASRQDYNEQFF

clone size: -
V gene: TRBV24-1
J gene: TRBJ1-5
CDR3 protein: CATSDPNPTGGGNQPQHF

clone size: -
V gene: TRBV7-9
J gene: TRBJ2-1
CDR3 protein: CASRSGGYLEQFF

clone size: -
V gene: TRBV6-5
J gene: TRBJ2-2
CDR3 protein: CASSDPGLLTGELFF

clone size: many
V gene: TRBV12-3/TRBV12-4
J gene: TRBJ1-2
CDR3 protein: CASSPQGDGYTF

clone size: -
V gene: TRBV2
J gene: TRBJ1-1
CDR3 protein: CASVGGLGHTEAFF

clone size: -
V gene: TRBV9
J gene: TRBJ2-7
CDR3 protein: CAIPNGAYPRTGAYEQYF

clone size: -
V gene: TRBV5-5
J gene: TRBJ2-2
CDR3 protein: CASSSRAGGSTGELFF

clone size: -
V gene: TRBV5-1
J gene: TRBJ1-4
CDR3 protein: CASSLAQDEKLFF